This T cell receptor (beta chain) appears in the sequencing data of a study of metastatic and nonmetastatic thyroid tumors. At the level of the study: Across peripheral blood and tumor or nodule tissue samples taken from malignant and benign thyroid patients, the repertoires were compared with one another. General observations from the study: As reported, TCR beta diversity in blood and tumor was significantly higher in malignant thyroid tumors than in benign nodules.

Germline values: CDR1 LGHNA, CDR2 YNFKEQ. The CDR3 is made up of 13 amino acids. V was trimmed by 2 bases and J by 1 base, leaving 4 bases between them. To note about this clone: The antigen is not known.

As handled by the study authors: The study built a papillary thyroid cancer distant-metastasis classifier from CDR3 differences across clinicopathological groups. TCRdb re-called the PCR reads via MiXCR. TCRdb assigned the V and J calls; the authors' analysis was not used. The sample consists of about 16,000 clones, less than 20% of them appearing once. Ahead of thyroid surgery, no patient had received treatment of any kind. The specimen was blood. The clonotype was recovered from a female donor with papillary thyroid cancer or a benign thyroid nodule (not recorded which). Some clones in this sample may be carry-over from other donors' samples. The gene calls are TRBV4-2 and TRBJ2-3, with D unresolved. DNA for the CDR3: TGTGCCAGCAGCCAATGGGGCACAGATACGCAGTATTTT. It specifies CASSQWGTDTQYF.